Described below is a single T cell receptor beta chain sequence and its context. This table comes from immunoSEQ multiplex PCR, and its TCRdb copy is limited to in-frame clones, with some not included. The table lists 150,000 or so clones, about 92% of them singletons, with roughly 2.2% in the top ten. This entry is derived from a study of T cell responses to AZD1222 COVID-19 vaccine. The TCR was taken from an adult in good health. Sample: peripheral blood, taken on day 0 of AZD1222 vaccination.

This CDR3 reads CASSPYPASGANVLTF. In DNA form, the CDR3 reads TGTGCCAGCAGCCCCTACCCGGCTTCTGGGGCCAACGTCCTGACTTTC. The rearrangement joins TRBV7-9 to TRBJ2-6; D not resolved. Trimming removed 5 bases at V and 1 base at J, with 12 bases between. Germline CDR1 reads SEHNR; CDR2 reads FQNEAQ (reference sequence). The CDR3 covers 16 residues.